The entry below describes one T cell receptor (beta chain). The data stem from a study of blood T cell repertoires in COVID-19. Study summary: Spain, Italy and the United States supplied samples that represented acute and convalescent COVID-19. PBMCs, B-cell-depleted T cells, or T cells were the source of the cDNA or gDNA that made up the material.

CDR3 length: 14 amino acids. Germline loops: CDR1 GTSNPN, CDR2 SVGIG (reference sequence). With V trimmed by 1 base and J by 1 base, 0 bases remained unmatched. Authors' processing steps: Using reference gene primer amplification, nucleated cell counts were estimated. This table comes from immunoSEQ multiplex PCR, and its TCRdb copy is limited to in-frame clones, with some not included. V, J and clone size reflect that table, while D and trimming were determined from the DNA. The profile covers hundreds of thousands of clones, with roughly 83% appearing a single time and about 8.9% taken by the ten largest.

The sequenced sample was peripheral blood. The clonotype comes from a man older than 75 with acute or convalescent COVID-19. The J gene is TRBJ1-1, the V gene TRBV30; 10 nucleotides match TRBD1. This CDR3 is CAWSGDRGNTEAFF. The CDR3 nucleotides read TGTGCCTGGAGTGGGGACAGGGGGAACACTGAAGCTTTCTTT. Filled out from reference TRBV30 and TRBJ1-1, the complete variable domain reads SQTIHQWPATLVQPVGSPLSLECTVEGTSNPNLYWYRQAAGRGLQLLFYSVGIGQISSEVPQNLSASRPQDRQFILSSKKLLLSDSGFYLCAWSGDRGNTEAFFGQGTRLTVV.